This record looks at one T cell receptor (beta chain) sequence and its context. Its antigen is as yet unknown. These data come from a study of post-analysis software for immune sequencing data. Study background: Multiple sclerosis in the patients followed relapsing-remitting, secondary progressive and progressive-relapsing courses.

Unique molecular identifiers tagged the TCR beta cDNA libraries. T cells numbering about 0.85 to 10 million yielded roughly 0.5 million cDNA molecules. TCRdb ran MiXCR on the PCR reads and lists one entry per CDR3 protein. The data show about 500,000 distinct CDR3 sequences, around 40% seen once. The study's findings and limits: Controls significantly exceeded multiple sclerosis patients in normalized Chao1 diversity. Samples sharing a preparation batch grouped tightly together when assessed by F measure.

The clonotype was recovered from a girl aged 10-17 years with multiple sclerosis. Sequencing was carried out using blood.

The chain's CDR3 is CASSENNYEQYF. The DNA of the CDR3 is TGTGCCAGCAGTGAGAACAACTACGAGCAGTACTTC. This chain uses TRBV2 with TRBJ2-7, with D unresolved. Germline lookup yields CDR1 SNHLY and CDR2 FYNNEI. The CDR3 is 12 residues long. Trimming took off 3 bases at V and 3 bases at J, with 6 bases between the two ends.